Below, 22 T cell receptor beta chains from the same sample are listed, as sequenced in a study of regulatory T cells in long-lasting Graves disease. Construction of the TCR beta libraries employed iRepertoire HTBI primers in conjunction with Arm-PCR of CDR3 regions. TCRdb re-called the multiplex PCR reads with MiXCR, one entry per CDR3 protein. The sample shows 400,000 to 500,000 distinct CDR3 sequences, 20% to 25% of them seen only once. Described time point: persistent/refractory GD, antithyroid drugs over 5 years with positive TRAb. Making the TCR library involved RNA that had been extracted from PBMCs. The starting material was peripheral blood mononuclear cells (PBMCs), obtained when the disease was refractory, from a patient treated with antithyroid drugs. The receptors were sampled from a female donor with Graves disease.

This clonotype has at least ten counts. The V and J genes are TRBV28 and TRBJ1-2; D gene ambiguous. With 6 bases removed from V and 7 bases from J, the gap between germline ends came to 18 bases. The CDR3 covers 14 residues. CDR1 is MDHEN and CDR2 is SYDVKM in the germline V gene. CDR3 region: CASSSPGFDVGYTF. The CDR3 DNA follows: TGTGCCAGCAGCTCTCCAGGCTTCGACGTTGGCTACACCTTC.

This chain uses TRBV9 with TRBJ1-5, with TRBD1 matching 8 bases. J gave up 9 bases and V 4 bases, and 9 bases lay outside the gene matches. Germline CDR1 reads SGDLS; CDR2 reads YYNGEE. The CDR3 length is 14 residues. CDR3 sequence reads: CASSTAGGGVPQHF. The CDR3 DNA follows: TGTGCCAGCAGCACAGCAGGGGGCGGGGTGCCCCAGCATTTT.

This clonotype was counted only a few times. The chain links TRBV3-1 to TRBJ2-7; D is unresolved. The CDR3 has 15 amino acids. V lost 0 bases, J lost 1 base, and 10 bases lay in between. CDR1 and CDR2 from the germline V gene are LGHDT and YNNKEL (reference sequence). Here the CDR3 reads CASSQEATPSYEQYF. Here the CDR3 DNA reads TGTGCCAGCAGCCAAGAGGCGACGCCTTCCTACGAGCAGTACTTC.

The CDR3 DNA follows: TGTGCCAGCAGCCTACCTCCTAGCGGGAAGGACAATGAGCAGTTCTTC. It specifies CASSLPPSGKDNEQFF. The chain uses TRBV28 and TRBJ2-1; 9 positions match TRBD2. Looked up from germline, CDR1 is MDHEN and CDR2 is SYDVKM. This CDR3 is 16 amino acids long. Germline trimming cut 6 bases from V and 5 bases from J; bases unmatched to any gene: 11.

The CDR3 nucleotides are TGTGCCAGCAGCTTGCTTGGGGGTAGCGAGCAGTACTTC. Protein: CASSLLGGSEQYF. The chain uses TRBV11-3 and TRBJ2-7; D is possibly TRBD1 or TRBD2 (5 bases each). Trimming left V 3 bases short and J 6 bases short, with 12 bases between. The CDR3 is 13 residues long. The germline V gene has CDR1 SGHNT and CDR2 YENEEA.

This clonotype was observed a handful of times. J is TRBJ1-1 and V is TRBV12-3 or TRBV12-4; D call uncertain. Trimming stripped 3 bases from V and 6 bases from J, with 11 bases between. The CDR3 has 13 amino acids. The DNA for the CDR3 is TGTGCCAGCAGTTTCTCGGACGGTTCTGAAGCTTTCTTT. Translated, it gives CASSFSDGSEAFF.

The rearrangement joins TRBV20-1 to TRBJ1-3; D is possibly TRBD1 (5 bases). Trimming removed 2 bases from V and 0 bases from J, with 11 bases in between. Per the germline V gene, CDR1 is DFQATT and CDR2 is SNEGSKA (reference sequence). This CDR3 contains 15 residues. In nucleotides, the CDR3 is TGCAGTGCTAGAATGTGGGGCAGCTCTGGAAACACCATATATTTT. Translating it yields CSARMWGSSGNTIYF.

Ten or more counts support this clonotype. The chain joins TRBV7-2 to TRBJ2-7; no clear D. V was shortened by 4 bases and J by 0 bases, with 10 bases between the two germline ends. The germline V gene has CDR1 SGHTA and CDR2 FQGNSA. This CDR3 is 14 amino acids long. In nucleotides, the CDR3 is TGTGCCAGCAGCTCTCGGGCCAGCTCCTACGAGCAGTACTTC. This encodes CASSSRASSYEQYF.

In DNA form, the CDR3 reads TGTGCCAGCAGTTTTCTGGCGGGAGGGATCATTTCCTACGAGCAGTACTTC. This sequence encodes CASSFLAGGIISYEQYF. V usage is TRBV12-3 or TRBV12-4 and J usage is TRBJ2-7, with 9 bases aligning to TRBD2. The CDR3 sequence is 17 residues long. The J segment lost 1 base and the V segment lost 3 bases, leaving 10 bases of the junction unmatched.

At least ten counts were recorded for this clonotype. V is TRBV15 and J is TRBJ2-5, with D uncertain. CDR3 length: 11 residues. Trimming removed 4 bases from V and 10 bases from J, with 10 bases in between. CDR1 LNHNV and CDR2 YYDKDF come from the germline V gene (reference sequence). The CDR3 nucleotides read TGTGCCACCAGCAAACAAACCGACCAGTACTTC. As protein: CATSKQTDQYF.

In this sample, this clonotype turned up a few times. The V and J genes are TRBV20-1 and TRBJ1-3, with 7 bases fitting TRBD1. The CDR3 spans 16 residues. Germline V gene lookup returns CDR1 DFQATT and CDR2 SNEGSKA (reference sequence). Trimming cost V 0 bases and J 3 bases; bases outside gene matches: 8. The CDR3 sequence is CSARDMEGAFGNTIYF. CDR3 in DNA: TGCAGTGCTAGAGATATGGAGGGGGCGTTTGGAAACACCATATATTTT.

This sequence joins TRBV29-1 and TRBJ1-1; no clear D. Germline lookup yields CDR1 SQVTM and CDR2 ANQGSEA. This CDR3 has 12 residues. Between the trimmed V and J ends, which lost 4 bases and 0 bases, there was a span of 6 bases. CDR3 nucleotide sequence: TGCAGCGTTGTGATTTTGAACACTGAAGCTTTCTTT. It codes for CSVVILNTEAFF.

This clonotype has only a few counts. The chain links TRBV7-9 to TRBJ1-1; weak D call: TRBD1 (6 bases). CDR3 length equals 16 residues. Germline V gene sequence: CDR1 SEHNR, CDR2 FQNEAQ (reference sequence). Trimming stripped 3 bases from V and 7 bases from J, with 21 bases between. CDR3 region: CASSFLDSQRLNEAFF. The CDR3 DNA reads TGTGCCAGCAGCTTCTTGGACAGCCAGAGACTTAATGAAGCTTTCTTT.

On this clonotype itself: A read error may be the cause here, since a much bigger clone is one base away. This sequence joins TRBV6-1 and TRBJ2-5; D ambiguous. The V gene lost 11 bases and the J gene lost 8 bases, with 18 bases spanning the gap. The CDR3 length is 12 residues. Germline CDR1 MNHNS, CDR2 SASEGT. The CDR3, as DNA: TGTGCCGGCACCACCCTGCTGGGAACCCAGTACTTC. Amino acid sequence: CAGTTLLGTQYF.

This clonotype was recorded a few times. CDR3 bases: TGTGCCAGCAGTTACCGGACGCCGGAGCCCGGGGAGCTGTTTTTT. Translation: CASSYRTPEPGELFF. V gene TRBV6-5 combines with J gene TRBJ2-2; D call uncertain. Germline CDR1 and CDR2: MNHEY and SVGAGI. This CDR3 is 15 amino acids long. The V gene lost 2 bases and the J gene lost 6 bases, with 13 bases spanning the gap.

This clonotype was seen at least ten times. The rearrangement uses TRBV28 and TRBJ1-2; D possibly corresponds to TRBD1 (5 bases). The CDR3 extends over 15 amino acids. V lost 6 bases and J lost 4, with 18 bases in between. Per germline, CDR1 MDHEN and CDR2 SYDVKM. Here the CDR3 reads CASSAMGQGGYGYTF. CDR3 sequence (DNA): TGTGCCAGCAGCGCCATGGGGCAGGGAGGCTATGGCTACACCTTC.

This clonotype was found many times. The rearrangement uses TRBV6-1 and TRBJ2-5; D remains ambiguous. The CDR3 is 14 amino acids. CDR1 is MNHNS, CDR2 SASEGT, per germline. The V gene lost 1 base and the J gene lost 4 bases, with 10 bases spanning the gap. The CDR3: CASSEVRWGETQYF. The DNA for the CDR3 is TGTGCCAGCAGTGAAGTACGGTGGGGAGAGACCCAGTACTTC.

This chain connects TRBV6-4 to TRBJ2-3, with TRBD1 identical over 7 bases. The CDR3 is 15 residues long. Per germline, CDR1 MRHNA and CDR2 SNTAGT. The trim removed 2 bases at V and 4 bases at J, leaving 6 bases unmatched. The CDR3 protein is CASSDSPTGADTQYF. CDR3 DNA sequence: TGTGCCAGCAGTGACAGTCCCACAGGGGCAGATACGCAGTATTTT.

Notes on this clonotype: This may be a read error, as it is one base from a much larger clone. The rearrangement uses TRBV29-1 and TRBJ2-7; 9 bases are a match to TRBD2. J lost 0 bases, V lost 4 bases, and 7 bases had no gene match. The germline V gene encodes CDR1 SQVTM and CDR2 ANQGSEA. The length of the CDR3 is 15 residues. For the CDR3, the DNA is TGCAGCGTTGGCGGACTAGCGAGGGTCTCCTACGAGCAGTACTTC. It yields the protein CSVGGLARVSYEQYF.

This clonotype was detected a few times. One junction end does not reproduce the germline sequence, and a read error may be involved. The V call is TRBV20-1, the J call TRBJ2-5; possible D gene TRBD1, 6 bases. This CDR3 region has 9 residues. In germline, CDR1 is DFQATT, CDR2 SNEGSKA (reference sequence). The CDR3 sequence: CSAPGPGDF. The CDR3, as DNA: TGCAGTGCCCCAGGGCCAGGGGACTTC.

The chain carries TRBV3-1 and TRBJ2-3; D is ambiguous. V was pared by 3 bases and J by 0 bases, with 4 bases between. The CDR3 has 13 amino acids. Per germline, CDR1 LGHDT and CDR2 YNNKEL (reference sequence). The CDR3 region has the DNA TGTGCCAGCAGCCACAGGAGCACAGATACGCAGTATTTT. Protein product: CASSHRSTDTQYF.

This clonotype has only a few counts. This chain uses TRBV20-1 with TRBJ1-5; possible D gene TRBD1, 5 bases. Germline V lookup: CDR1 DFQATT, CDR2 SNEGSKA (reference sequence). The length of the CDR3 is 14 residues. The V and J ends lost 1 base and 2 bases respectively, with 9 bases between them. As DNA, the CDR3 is TGCAGTGCTAGAGTTTCGGGGCGCAATCAGCCCCAGCATTTT. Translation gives CSARVSGRNQPQHF.